The T cell receptor beta chain described here comes from a study of blood T cells in healthy people across ages. Each sample yielded at least 7 million isolated PBMCs. With 3 bases removed from V and 0 bases from J, the gap between germline ends came to 15 bases. From germline, CDR1 is DFQATT and CDR2 SNEGSKA (reference sequence). The CDR3 extends over 17 amino acids. The use of a sample-barcoded 5' primer and a J-beta primer mix characterized a second PCR of roughly 6 to 12 cycles. TCRdb reprocessed the 5' RACE reads with MiXCR, giving one entry per CDR3 protein. In the table there are over 1,200,000 distinct CDR3 sequences, around 59% of which are singletons.

The TCR was taken from a man aged 18 to 35 in good health. This chain links TRBV20-1 with TRBJ2-6; weak D call: TRBD2 (5 bases). Material for sequencing was blood. The CDR3 DNA reads as TGCAGTGCTAGTGGTAGTAAAGGACTCTCTGGGGCCAACGTCCTGACTTTC. Translation: CSASGSKGLSGANVLTF.